A selection of T cell receptor beta chains follows, all from one sample in a study of cytomegalovirus exposure and HLA in healthy donors. The assay was immunoSEQ multiplex PCR, and TCRdb's table has in-frame clones only and misses some. The data show 100,000 or so clones, approximately 80% seen once. The sequencing input was PBMCs. These receptors all come from a woman between 18 and 30 years old in good health and CMV-seronegative. Both conserved end residues are part of each CDR3. The order of the fields is CDR3 length, V gene, J gene, clone size, D gene, CDR3 protein, CDR3 DNA. A D gene is named only where the DNA matches it firmly. A clone size is listed for some rows: how often the clone was seen (once, few, many), or a class if it is expanded.

cdr3_length: 18
v_call: TRBV19
j_call: TRBJ2-7
clone_size: NA
d_call: TRBD1
cdr3_aa: CASSIKGWGQGEAYEQYF
cdr3_nt: TGTGCCAGTAGTATCAAGGGTTGGGGCCAGGGGGAAGCCTACGAGCAGTACTTC

cdr3_length: 17
v_call: TRBV19
j_call: TRBJ1-5
clone_size: NA
d_call: NA
cdr3_aa: CASSIDSARAENQPQHF
cdr3_nt: TGTGCCAGTAGTATAGATTCGGCCAGGGCGGAGAATCAGCCCCAGCATTTT

cdr3_length: 16
v_call: TRBV21-1
j_call: TRBJ1-5
clone_size: NA
d_call: NA
cdr3_aa: CASSLKQGNVIPPQHF
cdr3_nt: TGTGCCAGCAGTCTTAAGCAGGGAAACGTGATTCCACCCCAGCATTTT

cdr3_length: 15
v_call: TRBV4-2
j_call: TRBJ2-5
clone_size: NA
d_call: TRBD2
cdr3_aa: CASSQGPGGPETQYF
cdr3_nt: TGTGCCAGCAGCCAAGGGCCGGGAGGGCCAGAGACCCAGTACTTC

cdr3_length: 15
v_call: TRBV9
j_call: TRBJ2-1
clone_size: NA
d_call: TRBD1
cdr3_aa: CASTRTGHSYNEQFF
cdr3_nt: TGTGCCAGCACCCGGACAGGACACTCCTACAATGAGCAGTTCTTC

cdr3_length: 16
v_call: TRBV6-6
j_call: TRBJ2-7
clone_size: NA
d_call: NA
cdr3_aa: CASSYSPGGDAYEQYF
cdr3_nt: TGTGCCAGCAGTTACTCCCCGGGCGGGGACGCCTACGAGCAGTACTTC

cdr3_length: 11
v_call: TRBV5-4
j_call: TRBJ2-1
clone_size: NA
d_call: NA
cdr3_aa: CASIGTDEQFF
cdr3_nt: TGTGCCAGCATAGGGACTGATGAGCAGTTCTTC

cdr3_length: 16
v_call: TRBV5-8
j_call: TRBJ2-3
clone_size: NA
d_call: TRBD2
cdr3_aa: CASSLGRLAGTDTQYF
cdr3_nt: TGTGCCAGCAGCTTGGGGAGACTAGCGGGCACAGATACGCAGTATTTT

cdr3_length: 14
v_call: TRBV7-9
j_call: TRBJ1-1
clone_size: NA
d_call: NA
cdr3_aa: CASSLVGTNTEAFF
cdr3_nt: TGTGCCAGCAGCTTAGTGGGGACTAACACTGAAGCTTTCTTT

cdr3_length: 13
v_call: TRBV10-1
j_call: TRBJ2-7
clone_size: NA
d_call: TRBD2
cdr3_aa: CASLGTKYYEQYF
cdr3_nt: TGCGCCAGCCTAGGGACTAAATACTACGAGCAGTACTTC

cdr3_length: 15
v_call: TRBV28
j_call: TRBJ1-1
clone_size: NA
d_call: TRBD1
cdr3_aa: CASSFTGVLGTEAFF
cdr3_nt: TGTGCCAGCAGTTTTACAGGGGTTCTAGGCACTGAAGCTTTCTTT

cdr3_length: 15
v_call: TRBV7-8
j_call: TRBJ2-7
clone_size: NA
d_call: TRBD1
cdr3_aa: CASSEPGTGVYEQYF
cdr3_nt: TGTGCCAGCAGTGAACCCGGGACAGGGGTTTACGAGCAGTACTTC

cdr3_length: 11
v_call: TRBV27
j_call: TRBJ2-5
clone_size: NA
d_call: NA
cdr3_aa: CASRTGLEQYF
cdr3_nt: TGTGCCAGCAGGACAGGTCTGGAGCAGTACTTC

cdr3_length: 16
v_call: TRBV6-6
j_call: TRBJ2-2
clone_size: NA
d_call: TRBD2
cdr3_aa: CASSPGLAGGHGELFF
cdr3_nt: TGTGCCAGCAGCCCTGGACTAGCGGGGGGGCACGGGGAGCTGTTTTTT

cdr3_length: 14
v_call: TRBV7-2
j_call: TRBJ2-7
clone_size: once
d_call: NA
cdr3_aa: CASSATGVSYEQYF
cdr3_nt: TGTGCCAGCAGTGCGACGGGGGTGAGCTACGAGCAGTACTTC

cdr3_length: 15
v_call: TRBV7-2
j_call: TRBJ2-1
clone_size: NA
d_call: TRBD2
cdr3_aa: CASSLGLVFSNEQFF
cdr3_nt: TGTGCCAGCAGCTTGGGACTAGTTTTTTCCAATGAGCAGTTCTTC